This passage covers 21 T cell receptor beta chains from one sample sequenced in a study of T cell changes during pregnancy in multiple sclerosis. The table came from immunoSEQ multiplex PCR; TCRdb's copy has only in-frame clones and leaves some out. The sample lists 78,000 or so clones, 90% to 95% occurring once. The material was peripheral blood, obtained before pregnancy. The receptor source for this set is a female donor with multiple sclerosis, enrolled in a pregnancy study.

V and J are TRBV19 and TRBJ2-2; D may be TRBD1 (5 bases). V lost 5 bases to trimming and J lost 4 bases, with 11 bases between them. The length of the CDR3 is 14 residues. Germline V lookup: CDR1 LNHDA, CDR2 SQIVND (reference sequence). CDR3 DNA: TGTGCCAGTAGTCGTGACAGTTTCACCGGGGAGCTGTTTTTT. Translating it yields CASSRDSFTGELFF.

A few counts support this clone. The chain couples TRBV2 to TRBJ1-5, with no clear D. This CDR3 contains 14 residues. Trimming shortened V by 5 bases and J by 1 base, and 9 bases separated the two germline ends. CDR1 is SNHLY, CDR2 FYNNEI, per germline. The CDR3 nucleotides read TGTGCCAGCAGTACCTCACAGAGCAATCAGCCCCAGCATTTT. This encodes CASSTSQSNQPQHF. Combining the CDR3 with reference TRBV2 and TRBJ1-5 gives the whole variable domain EPEVTQTPSHQVTQMGQEVILRCVPISNHLYFYWYRQILGQKVEFLVSFYNNEISEKSEIFDDQFSVERPDGSNFTLKIRSTKLEDSAMYFCASSTSQSNQPQHFGDGTRLSIL.

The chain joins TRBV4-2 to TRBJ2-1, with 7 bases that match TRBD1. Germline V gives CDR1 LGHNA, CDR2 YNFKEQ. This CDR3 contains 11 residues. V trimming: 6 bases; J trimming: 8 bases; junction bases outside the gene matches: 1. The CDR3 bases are TGTGCCAGCAGGCAGGGGGATGAGCAGTTCTTC. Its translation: CASRQGDEQFF.

Here the CDR3 reads CASSQDFGTGANVLTF. CDR3 nucleotides: TGCGCCAGCAGCCAAGATTTCGGGACTGGGGCCAACGTCCTGACTTTC. The chain links TRBV4-1 to TRBJ2-6, with a possible D match to TRBD2 (5 bases). CDR1 is MGHRA and CDR2 is YSYEKL in the germline V gene. Between the trimmed V and J ends, which lost 0 bases and 2 bases, there was a span of 8 bases. The CDR3 totals 16 residues.

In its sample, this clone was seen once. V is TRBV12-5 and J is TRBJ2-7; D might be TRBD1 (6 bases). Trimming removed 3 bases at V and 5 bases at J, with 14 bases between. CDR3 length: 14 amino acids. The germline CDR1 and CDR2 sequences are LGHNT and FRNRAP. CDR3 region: CASGLETGRHEQYF. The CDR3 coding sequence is TGTGCTAGTGGTTTAGAAACAGGGCGGCACGAGCAGTACTTC.

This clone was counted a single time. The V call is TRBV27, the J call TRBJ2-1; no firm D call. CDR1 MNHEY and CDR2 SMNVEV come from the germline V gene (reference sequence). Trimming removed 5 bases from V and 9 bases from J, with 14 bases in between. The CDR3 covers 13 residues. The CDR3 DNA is TGTGCCAGCAGTCTATACAGTGCCGGTGAGCAGTTCTTC. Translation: CASSLYSAGEQFF.

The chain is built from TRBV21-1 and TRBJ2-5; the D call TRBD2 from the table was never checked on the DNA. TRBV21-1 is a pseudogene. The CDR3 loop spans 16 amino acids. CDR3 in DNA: TGTGCCAGCAGCACCCGGACTAGCGGGGAAAAAGAGACCCAGTACTTC. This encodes CASSTRTSGEKETQYF.

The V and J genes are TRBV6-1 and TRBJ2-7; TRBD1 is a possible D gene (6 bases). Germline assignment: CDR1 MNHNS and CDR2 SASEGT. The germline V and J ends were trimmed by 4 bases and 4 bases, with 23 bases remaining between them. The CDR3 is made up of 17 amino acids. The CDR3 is CASSVSLQGSTTYEQYF. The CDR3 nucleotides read TGTGCCAGCAGTGTCTCGCTACAGGGCAGTACGACATACGAGCAGTACTTC.

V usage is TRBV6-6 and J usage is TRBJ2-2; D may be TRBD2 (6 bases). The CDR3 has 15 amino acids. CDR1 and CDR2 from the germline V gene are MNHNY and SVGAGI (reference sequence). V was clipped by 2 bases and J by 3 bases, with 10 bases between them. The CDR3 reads CASSYDGGDTGELFF. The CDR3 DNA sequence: TGTGCCAGCAGTTACGACGGCGGGGACACCGGGGAGCTGTTTTTT.

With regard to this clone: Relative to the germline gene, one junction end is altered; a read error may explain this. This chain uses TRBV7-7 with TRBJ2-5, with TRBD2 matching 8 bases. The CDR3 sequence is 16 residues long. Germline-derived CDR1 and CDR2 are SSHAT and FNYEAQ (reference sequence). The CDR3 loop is CASSLGRGGIWETQYF. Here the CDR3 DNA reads TGTGCTAGCAGCTTAGGACGGGGGGGGATCTGGGAGACCCAGTACTTC.

CDR3 nucleotide sequence: TGTGCCAGTATGAATAGCGGGGGGGCCGCGGAGACCCAGTACTTC. Translating gives CASMNSGGAAETQYF. The rearrangement uses TRBV19 and TRBJ2-5; TRBD2 aligns across 11 bases. Losses at the gene ends were 7 bases for V and 5 bases for J; bases not matched to a gene: 9. Germline V CDR1 and CDR2: LNHDA, SQIVND (reference sequence). This CDR3 region has 15 residues.

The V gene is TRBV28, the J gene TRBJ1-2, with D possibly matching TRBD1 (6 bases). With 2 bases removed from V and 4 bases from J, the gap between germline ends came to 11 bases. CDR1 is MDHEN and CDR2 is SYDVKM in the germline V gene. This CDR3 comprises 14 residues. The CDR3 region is CASSLPDRLYGYTF. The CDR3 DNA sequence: TGTGCCAGCAGTTTACCGGACAGACTCTATGGCTACACCTTC.

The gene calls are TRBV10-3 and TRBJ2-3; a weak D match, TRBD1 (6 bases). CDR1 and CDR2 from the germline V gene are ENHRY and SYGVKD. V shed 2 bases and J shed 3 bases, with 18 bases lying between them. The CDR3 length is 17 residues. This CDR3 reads CAISEGQQIPPTDTQYF. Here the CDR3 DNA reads TGTGCCATCAGTGAGGGACAGCAGATCCCCCCTACAGATACGCAGTATTTT.

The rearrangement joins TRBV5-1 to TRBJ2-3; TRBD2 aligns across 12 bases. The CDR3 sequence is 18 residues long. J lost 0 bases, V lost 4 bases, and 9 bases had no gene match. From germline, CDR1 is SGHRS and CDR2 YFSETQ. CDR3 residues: CASSAGLAGTPSTDTQYF. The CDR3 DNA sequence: TGCGCCAGCAGCGCCGGACTAGCGGGGACCCCTAGCACAGATACGCAGTATTTT. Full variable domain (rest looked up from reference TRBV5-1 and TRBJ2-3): KAGVTQTPRYLIKTRGQQVTLSCSPISGHRSVSWYQQTPGQGLQFLFEYFSETQRNKGNFPGRFSGRQFSNSRSEMNVSTLELGDSALYLCASSAGLAGTPSTDTQYFGPGTRLTVL.

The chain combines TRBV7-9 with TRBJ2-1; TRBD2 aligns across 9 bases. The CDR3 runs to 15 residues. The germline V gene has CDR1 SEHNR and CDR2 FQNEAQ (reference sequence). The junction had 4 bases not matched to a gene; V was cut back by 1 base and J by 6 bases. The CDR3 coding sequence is TGTGCCAGCAGCTTAGTGCCTAGCGGGGTCAATGAGCAGTTCTTC. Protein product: CASSLVPSGVNEQFF.

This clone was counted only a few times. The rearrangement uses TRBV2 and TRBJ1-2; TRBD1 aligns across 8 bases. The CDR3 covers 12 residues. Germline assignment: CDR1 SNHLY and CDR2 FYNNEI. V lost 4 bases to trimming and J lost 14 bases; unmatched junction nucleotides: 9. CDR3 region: CASSAQGVRGTF. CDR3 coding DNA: TGTGCCAGCAGTGCACAGGGGGTGAGGGGGACCTTC.

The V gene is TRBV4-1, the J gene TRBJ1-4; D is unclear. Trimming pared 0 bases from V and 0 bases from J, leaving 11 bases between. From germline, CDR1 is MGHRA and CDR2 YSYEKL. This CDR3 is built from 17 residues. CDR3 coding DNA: TGCGCCAGCAGCCAAGAAGTCCAGAGGCCAACTAATGAAAAACTGTTTTTT. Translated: CASSQEVQRPTNEKLFF.

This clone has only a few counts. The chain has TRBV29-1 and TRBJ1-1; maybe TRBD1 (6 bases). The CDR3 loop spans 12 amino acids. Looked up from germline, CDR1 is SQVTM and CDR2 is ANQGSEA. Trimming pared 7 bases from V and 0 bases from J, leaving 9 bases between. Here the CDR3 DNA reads TGCAGCGCCGGACAGTTGAACACTGAAGCTTTCTTT. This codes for CSAGQLNTEAFF.

The CDR3 DNA reads TGTGCCAGCAGCGACAGGGGGAGAACCTACGAGCAGTACTTC. Translated, it gives CASSDRGRTYEQYF. The chain employs TRBV6-1 and TRBJ2-7; 9 positions agree with TRBD1. The J segment lost 2 bases and the V segment lost 6 bases, leaving 5 bases of the junction unmatched. The CDR3 sequence is 14 residues long. Germline assignment: CDR1 MNHNS and CDR2 SASEGT.

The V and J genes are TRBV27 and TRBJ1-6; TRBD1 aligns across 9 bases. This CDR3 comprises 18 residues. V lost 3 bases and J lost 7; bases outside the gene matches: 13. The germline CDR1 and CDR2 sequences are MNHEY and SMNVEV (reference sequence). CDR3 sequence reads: CASSFSQGAFRFNSPLHF. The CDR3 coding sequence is TGTGCCAGCAGTTTTTCACAGGGGGCGTTCAGATTCAATTCACCCCTCCACTTT.

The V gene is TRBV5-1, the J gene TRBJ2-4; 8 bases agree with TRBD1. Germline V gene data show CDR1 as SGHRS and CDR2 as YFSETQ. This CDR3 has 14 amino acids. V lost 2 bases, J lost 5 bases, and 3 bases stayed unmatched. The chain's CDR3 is CASSFNRGENIQYF. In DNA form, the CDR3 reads TGCGCCAGCAGCTTCAACAGGGGGGAAAACATTCAGTACTTC.